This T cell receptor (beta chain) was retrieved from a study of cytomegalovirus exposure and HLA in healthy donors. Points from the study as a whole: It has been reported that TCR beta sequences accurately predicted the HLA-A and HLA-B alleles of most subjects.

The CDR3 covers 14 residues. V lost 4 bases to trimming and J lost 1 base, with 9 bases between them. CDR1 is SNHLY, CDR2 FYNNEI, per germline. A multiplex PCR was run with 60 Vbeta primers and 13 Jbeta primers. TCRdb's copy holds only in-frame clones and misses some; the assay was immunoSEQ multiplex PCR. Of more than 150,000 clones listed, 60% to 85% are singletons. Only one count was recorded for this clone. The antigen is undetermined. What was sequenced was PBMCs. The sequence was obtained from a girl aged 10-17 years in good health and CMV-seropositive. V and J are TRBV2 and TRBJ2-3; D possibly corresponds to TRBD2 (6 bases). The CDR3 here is CASSGGGGTDTQYF. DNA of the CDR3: TGTGCCAGCAGTGGGGGCGGGGGCACAGATACGCAGTATTTT.